One and the same sample provided the 16 T cell receptor beta chains below, sequenced in a study of shared clonotypes between healthy human individuals. Clones were read by immunoSEQ multiplex PCR, and TCRdb kept only the in-frame ones, dropping some. Seen here are 500,000 to 650,000 clones, around 78% observed once, and the top ten hold about 12%. The sequenced material came from PBMCs. The receptors were gathered from a woman aged 40 to 50 in good health. Some clones in this sample may be carry-over from other donors' samples.

V is TRBV12-1 and J is TRBJ2-7; the table calls TRBD1, which could not be checked here. TRBV12-1 is tagged as a pseudogene. The CDR3 has 15 residues. The CDR3 coding sequence is TGTGCCAGCAGCTTTTTCGGGACAGATTGCTACGAGCAGTACTTC. Protein sequence: CASSFFGTDCYEQYF.

The chain uses TRBV11-2 and TRBJ1-3; no definite D call. CDR3 size: 14 residues. CDR1 and CDR2 from the germline V gene are SGHAT and FQNNGV. The V gene lost 5 bases and the J gene lost 8 bases, with 16 bases spanning the gap. In nucleotides, the CDR3 is TGTGCCAGCAGCCCAAACATAGTGGGTCACACCATATATTTT. Its translation is CASSPNIVGHTIYF.

The gene calls are TRBV4-3 and TRBJ2-2; D perhaps matches TRBD2 (5 bases). The CDR3 length is 14 residues. Trimming took off 2 bases at V and 6 bases at J, with 10 bases between the two ends. Germline CDR1 LGHNA, CDR2 YSLEER. The CDR3: CASSQLAASGELFF. CDR3 bases: TGCGCCAGCAGCCAACTAGCTGCCTCCGGGGAGCTGTTTTTT.

As to this clone: The junction differs from germline at one of its ends, possibly a read error. The chain uses TRBV9 and TRBJ2-1; 9 bases align to TRBD1. The CDR3 consists of 15 residues. Per the germline V gene, CDR1 is SGDLS and CDR2 is YYNGEE. The CDR3 coding sequence is TGTACCAGCAGCTCCCGGACAGGGGAAGACAGTGAGCAGTTCTTC. Its protein product is CTSSSRTGEDSEQFF.

This chain joins TRBV5-1 and TRBJ1-1; D not certain. The germline gives CDR1 SGHRS, CDR2 YFSETQ. The CDR3 spans 15 residues. Trimming shortened V by 0 bases and J by 5 bases, and 14 bases separated the two germline ends. The CDR3 region has the DNA TGCGCCAGCAGCTTGGGGCGTATGGGGTTGACTGAAGCTTTCTTT. This translates into CASSLGRMGLTEAFF.

V gene TRBV2 combines with J gene TRBJ1-5; possible D gene TRBD1, 5 bases. The germline CDR1 and CDR2 sequences are SNHLY and FYNNEI. V gave up 9 bases and J gave up 2 bases, with 11 bases separating them. This CDR3 spans 13 amino acids. The CDR3 region is CASQGVGNQPQHF. CDR3 DNA: TGTGCCAGTCAGGGTGTAGGCAATCAGCCCCAGCATTTT. Full variable domain (remainder filled in from reference TRBV2 and TRBJ1-5): EPEVTQTPSHQVTQMGQEVILRCVPISNHLYFYWYRQILGQKVEFLVSFYNNEISEKSEIFDDQFSVERPDGSNFTLKIRSTKLEDSAMYFCASQGVGNQPQHFGDGTRLSIL.

At least ten counts were recorded for this clone. This chain connects TRBV18 to TRBJ2-4; D is unclear. This CDR3 is built from 16 residues. In germline, CDR1 is KGHSH, CDR2 LQKENI. V was shortened by 3 bases and J by 2 bases, with 14 bases between the two germline ends. For the CDR3, the DNA is TGTGCCAGCTCACCTCGAGTTGCGTCCACCAAAAACATTCAGTACTTC. It specifies CASSPRVASTKNIQYF.

The chain employs TRBV28 and TRBJ2-7, with no clear D. Trimming cost V 5 bases and J 9 bases, with 26 bases left between them. This CDR3 comprises 16 residues. The germline V gene has CDR1 MDHEN and CDR2 SYDVKM. The CDR3 region is CASSALSGPAAAGQYF. Written as DNA, the CDR3 is TGTGCCAGCAGTGCGCTGTCGGGTCCTGCCGCGGCCGGGCAGTACTTC.

This clone has just a few counts. For the CDR3, the DNA is TGTGCCAGCAGCAAAGGTGTAGAGGGACGGGGAGATACGCAGTATTTT. This sequence encodes CASSKGVEGRGDTQYF. This chain joins TRBV21-1 and TRBJ2-3. TRBV21-1 is flagged as a pseudogene. CDR3 size: 16 residues.

V and J are TRBV5-4 and TRBJ2-5; D is ambiguous. V lost 3 bases and J 4 bases, leaving 13 bases between the germline ends. The CDR3 length is 14 residues. The germline gives CDR1 SGHNT, CDR2 YYREEE (reference sequence). The CDR3 spells CASSSRVGGETQYF. CDR3 bases: TGTGCCAGCAGCTCTCGAGTGGGTGGAGAGACCCAGTACTTC.

The chain links TRBV28 to TRBJ2-2; 9 nucleotides align to TRBD2. V shed 6 bases, J shed 4 bases, and the junction held 12 bases outside the gene matches. Germline-derived CDR1 and CDR2 are MDHEN and SYDVKM. The CDR3 sequence is 17 residues long. The CDR3 DNA is TGTGCCAGCAGCCGGACAGTAGCGGGAGAGGTCACCGGGGAGCTGTTTTTT. It translates to CASSRTVAGEVTGELFF. Using reference TRBV28 and TRBJ2-2 for the parts outside the CDR3, the full variable domain is DVKVTQSSRYLVKRTGEKVFLECVQDMDHENMFWYRQDPGLGLRLIYFSYDVKMKEKGDIPEGYSVSREKKERFSLILESASTNQTSMYLCASSRTVAGEVTGELFFGEGSRLTVL.

This clone was counted a few times. V usage is TRBV15 and J usage is TRBJ2-5; no clear D gene. Deletions cut 0 bases from V and 2 bases from J, with 10 bases between. Germline CDR1 is LNHNV and CDR2 is YYDKDF (reference sequence). There are 15 residues in the CDR3. The CDR3 spells CATSRDGQRQETQYF. CDR3 sequence (DNA): TGTGCCACCAGCAGAGATGGGCAGCGTCAAGAGACCCAGTACTTC.

The sample holds one count of this clone. This chain joins TRBV29-1 and TRBJ1-2; 8 bases are shared with TRBD1. Losses at the gene ends were 6 bases for V and 2 bases for J; bases not matched to a gene: 5. The germline V gene has CDR1 SQVTM and CDR2 ANQGSEA. This CDR3 spans 13 amino acids. The chain's CDR3 is CSVGTGTNYGYTF. CDR3 sequence (DNA): TGCAGCGTAGGGACAGGCACCAACTATGGCTACACCTTC.

The CDR3 is CASSVLLAGDTQYF. CDR3 in DNA: TGTGCCAGCAGCGTACTACTAGCGGGAGATACGCAGTATTTT. The rearrangement joins TRBV9 to TRBJ2-3, with 9 bases lining up with TRBD2. The CDR3 is 14 amino acids. V trimming: 1 base; J trimming: 5 bases; junction bases outside the gene matches: 2. Germline assignment: CDR1 SGDLS and CDR2 YYNGEE.

This chain connects TRBV19 to TRBJ2-1; D might be TRBD2 (5 bases). CDR1 LNHDA and CDR2 SQIVND come from the germline V gene (reference sequence). The CDR3 has 13 residues. Deletions cut 5 bases from V and 3 bases from J, with 8 bases between. This CDR3 reads CASSDGIYNEQFF. DNA of the CDR3: TGTGCCAGTAGTGACGGGATCTACAATGAGCAGTTCTTC.

This clone was recorded once. This likely stems from a read error, as it lies one base from a far larger clone. This sequence joins TRBV7-8 and TRBJ1-2, with a tentative D call TRBD1 (5 bases). The CDR3 totals 12 residues. Deletions cut 1 base from V and 5 bases from J, with 5 bases between. Germline CDR1 reads SGHVS; CDR2 reads FQNEAQ. Here the CDR3 reads CASSLGGYGYTF. The CDR3 nucleotides read TGTGCCAGCAGCTTAGGGGGGTATGGCTACACCTTC.